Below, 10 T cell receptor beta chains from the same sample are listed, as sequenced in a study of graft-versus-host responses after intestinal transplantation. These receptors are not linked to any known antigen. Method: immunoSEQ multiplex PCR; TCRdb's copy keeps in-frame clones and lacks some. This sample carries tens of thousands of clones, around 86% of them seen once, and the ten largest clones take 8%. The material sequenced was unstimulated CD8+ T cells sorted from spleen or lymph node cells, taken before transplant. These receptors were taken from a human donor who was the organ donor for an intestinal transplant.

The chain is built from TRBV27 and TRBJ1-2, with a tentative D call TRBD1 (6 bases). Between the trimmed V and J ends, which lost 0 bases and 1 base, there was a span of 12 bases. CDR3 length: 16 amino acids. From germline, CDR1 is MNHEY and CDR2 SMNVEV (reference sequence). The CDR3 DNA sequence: TGTGCCAGCAGTTTATCGGGACAAGGATTTAACTATGGCTACACCTTC. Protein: CASSLSGQGFNYGYTF.

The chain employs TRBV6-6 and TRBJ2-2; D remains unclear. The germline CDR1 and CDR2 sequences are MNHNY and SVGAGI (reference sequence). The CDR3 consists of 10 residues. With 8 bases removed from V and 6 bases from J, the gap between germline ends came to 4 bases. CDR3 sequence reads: CASEAGELFF. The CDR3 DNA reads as TGTGCCAGCGAAGCCGGGGAGCTGTTTTTT.

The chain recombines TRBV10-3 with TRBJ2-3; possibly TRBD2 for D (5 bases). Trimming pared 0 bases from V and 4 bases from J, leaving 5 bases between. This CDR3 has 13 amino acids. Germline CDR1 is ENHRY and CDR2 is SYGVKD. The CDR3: CAISESRADTQYF. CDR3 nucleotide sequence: TGTGCCATCAGTGAGTCGAGGGCAGATACGCAGTATTTT.

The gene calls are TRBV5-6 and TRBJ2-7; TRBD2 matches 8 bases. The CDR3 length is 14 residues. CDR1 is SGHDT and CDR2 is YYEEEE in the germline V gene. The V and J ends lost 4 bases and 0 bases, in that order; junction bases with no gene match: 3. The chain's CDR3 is CASSRGGSSYEQYF. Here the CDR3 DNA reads TGTGCCAGCAGCCGCGGGGGGAGCTCCTACGAGCAGTACTTC.

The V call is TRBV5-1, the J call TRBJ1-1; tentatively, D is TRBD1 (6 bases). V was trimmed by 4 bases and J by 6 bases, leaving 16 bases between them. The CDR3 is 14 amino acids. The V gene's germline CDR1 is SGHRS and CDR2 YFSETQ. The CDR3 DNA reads TGCGCCAGCAGCCGGGGGCAGGGAGGCTCTGAAGCTTTCTTT. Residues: CASSRGQGGSEAFF.

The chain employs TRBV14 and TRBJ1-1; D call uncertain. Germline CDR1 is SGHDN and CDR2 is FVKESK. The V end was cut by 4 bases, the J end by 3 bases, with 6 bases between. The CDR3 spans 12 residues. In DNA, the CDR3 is TGTGCCAGCAGCCTTATCTACACTGAAGCTTTCTTT. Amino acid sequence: CASSLIYTEAFF.

The CDR3 reads CASRLITGGYTF. CDR3 coding DNA: TGTGCCAGCAGACTAATAACGGGGGGCTACACCTTC. The chain is built from TRBV27 and TRBJ1-2; D remains ambiguous. With 6 bases removed from V and 8 bases from J, the gap between germline ends came to 13 bases. The CDR3 spans 12 residues. Germline values: CDR1 MNHEY, CDR2 SMNVEV (reference sequence).

The CDR3 DNA sequence: TGTGCCAGCAGTGAAAGGGCGGGGGGGGCAGATACGCAGTATTTT. It yields the protein CASSERAGGADTQYF. The chain combines TRBV6-1 with TRBJ2-3, with TRBD2 identical over 9 bases. This CDR3 comprises 15 residues. Trimming at V came to 2 bases and at J to 4 bases, leaving 4 bases not matched to a gene. CDR1 and CDR2 from the germline V gene are MNHNS and SASEGT.

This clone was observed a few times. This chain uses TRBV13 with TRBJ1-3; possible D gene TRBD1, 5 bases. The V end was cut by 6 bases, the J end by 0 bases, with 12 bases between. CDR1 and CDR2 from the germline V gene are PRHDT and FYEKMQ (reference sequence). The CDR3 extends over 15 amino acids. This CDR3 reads CASSGGVNSGNTIYF. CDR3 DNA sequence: TGTGCCAGCAGTGGGGGGGTTAACTCTGGAAACACCATATATTTT.

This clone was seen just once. The CDR3 bases are TGTGCCAGCAGCCAAGATTGGCAGGTCTCTGGAAACACCATATATTTT. This sequence encodes CASSQDWQVSGNTIYF. The rearrangement joins TRBV4-2 to TRBJ1-3; the D is unclear. The CDR3 totals 16 residues. Germline V gene data show CDR1 as LGHNA and CDR2 as YNFKEQ. V was shortened by 0 bases and J by 0 bases, with 9 bases between the two germline ends.